The clone carrying this TCR beta chain turned up a few times. What it binds is unknown. The CDR3 runs 14 residues. CDR1 and CDR2 from the germline V gene are MNHNS and SASEGT. V shed 5 bases and J 5 bases; nucleotides not matched to a gene: 5. Each CDR3 protein gets one entry after TCRdb re-called the RT-PCR reads with MiXCR. The data contain 9,900 or so distinct CDR3 sequences, 75% to 90% of them seen just once; the ten biggest clones take up roughly 2%. This sample is drawn from a study of yellow fever vaccine responses in identical twins. Study-level points and caveats: Reports say the vaccine T cell response in twins looked partly convergent and partly personalized.

The sample consisted of T cells from blood (PBMCs), unsorted or a sorted subset (not recorded which), taken before or after yellow fever vaccination (not recorded which). V and J are TRBV6-1 and TRBJ1-1; 10 bases are a match to TRBD1. This TCR was recovered from a young woman who received the yellow fever vaccine. CDR3 nucleotides: TGTGCCAGCAGTCCCAGACAGGGGGCTACTGAAGCTTTCTTT. It yields the protein CASSPRQGATEAFF.